This T cell receptor beta chain was sequenced in a study of cytotoxic CD8 clonotypes in ibrutinib-treated CLL. Study context: The patient breakdown showed around 10 relapsed/refractory and about 16 treatment-naive cases, with about 18 IGHV unmutated. Overall study results and limits: Baseline clonality, higher than in age-matched healthy donors, tracked circulating CD8+ T-cell counts.

This clone was seen only once. Its antigen is still unknown. A 1 in 200,000 to 1 in 1 million T cell depth was the sequencing target. Only in-frame clones appear in the TCRdb table, and some are missing; sequencing was by immunoSEQ multiplex PCR. The sample consists of about 200,000 clones, 72% of them appearing once. Germline CDR1 is GTSNPN and CDR2 is SVGIG (reference sequence). Trimming shortened V by 5 bases and J by 0 bases, and 11 bases separated the two germline ends. This CDR3 region has 14 residues. The chain recombines TRBV30 with TRBJ2-1, with D perhaps matching TRBD1 or TRBD2 (5 bases each). The material was PBMCs, obtained after 24 months of ibrutinib treatment. This receptor was identified in a human donor with chronic lymphocytic leukemia. As DNA, the CDR3 is TGTGCCTGGGACATTGGGGGCTCCTACAATGAGCAGTTCTTC. It yields the protein CAWDIGGSYNEQFF.